The entry below gives a single T cell receptor beta chain sequence along with its context. It was with a sample-barcoded 5' primer and a J-beta primer mix that a second PCR of roughly 6 to 12 cycles was run. Every sample returned 2.5 million or more CDR3-containing paired-end reads. One entry per CDR3 protein, called by TCRdb with MiXCR from the 5' RACE reads. The sample has about 1,400,000 distinct CDR3 sequences; 42% are singletons. The data are from a study of blood T cells in healthy people across ages. The V gene end was trimmed by 6 bases and the J gene end by 3 bases; junction bases not matched to a gene: 6. This CDR3 comprises 13 residues. Germline V gene lookup returns CDR1 DFQATT and CDR2 SNEGSKA (reference sequence). Approximately 10 milliliters of peripheral blood were drawn from each donor into EDTA-treated tubes.

This TCR was recovered from a woman aged 18 to 35 in good health. The sequenced material came from blood. V gene TRBV20-1 combines with J gene TRBJ2-5, with 8 nucleotides matching TRBD2. CDR3 residues: CSADSGGKETQYF. DNA for the CDR3: TGCAGTGCCGACAGCGGGGGAAAAGAGACCCAGTACTTC.